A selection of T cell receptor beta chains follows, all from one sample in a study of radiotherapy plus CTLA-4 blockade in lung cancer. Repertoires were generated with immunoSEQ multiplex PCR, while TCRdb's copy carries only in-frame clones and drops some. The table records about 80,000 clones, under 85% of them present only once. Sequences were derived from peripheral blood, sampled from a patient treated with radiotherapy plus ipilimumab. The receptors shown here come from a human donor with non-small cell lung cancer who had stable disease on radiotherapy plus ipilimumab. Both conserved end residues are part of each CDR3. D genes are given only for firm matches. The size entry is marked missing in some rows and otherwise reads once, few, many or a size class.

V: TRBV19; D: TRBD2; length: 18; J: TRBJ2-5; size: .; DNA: TGTGCCAGTAGTAATTTGGCTAGCGGGAGAGGGAGGCAAGAGACCCAGTACTTC; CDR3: CASSNLASGRGRQETQYF
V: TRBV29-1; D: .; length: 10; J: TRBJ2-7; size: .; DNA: .; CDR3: CSVGDGTMYF
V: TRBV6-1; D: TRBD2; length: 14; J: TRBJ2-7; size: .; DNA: TGTGCCAGCACCGGGACTAGTCTTGTCGGGGAGCAGTACTTC; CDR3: CASTGTSLVGEQYF
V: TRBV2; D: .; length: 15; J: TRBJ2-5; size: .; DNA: TGTGCCAGCCAGCCTACCCCCACGCGGGACGAGACCCAGTACTTC; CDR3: CASQPTPTRDETQYF
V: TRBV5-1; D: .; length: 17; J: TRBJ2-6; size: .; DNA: TGCGCCAGCAGCTTGCCTCGGCCCGGGGCTGGGGCCAACGTCCTGACTTTC; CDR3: CASSLPRPGAGANVLTF
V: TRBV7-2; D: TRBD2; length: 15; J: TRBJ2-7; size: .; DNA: TGTGCCAGCAGCTTAAGGACTAGCGGGACCTACGAGCAGTACTTC; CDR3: CASSLRTSGTYEQYF
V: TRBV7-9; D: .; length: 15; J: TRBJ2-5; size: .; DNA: TGTGCCAGCAGCCCCACCGAGGGTTTATCGGAGACCCAGTACTTC; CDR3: CASSPTEGLSETQYF
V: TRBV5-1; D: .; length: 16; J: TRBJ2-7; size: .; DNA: TGCGCCAGCAGCTTCAACGGGGACTCGCCTCCCTTGGAGCAGTACTTC; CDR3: CASSFNGDSPPLEQYF
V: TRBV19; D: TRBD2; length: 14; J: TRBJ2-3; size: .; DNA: TGTGCCACCGAAGGGACTAGCGGGGCAGATACGCAGTATTTT; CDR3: CATEGTSGADTQYF
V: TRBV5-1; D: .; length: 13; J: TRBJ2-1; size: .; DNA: TGCGCCAGCAGCGGTGGGGCTTTCAATGAGCAGTTCTTC; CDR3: CASSGGAFNEQFF
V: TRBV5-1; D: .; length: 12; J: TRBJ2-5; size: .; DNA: TGCGCCAGCAGCAGCTCCCAAGAGACCCAGTACTTC; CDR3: CASSSSQETQYF
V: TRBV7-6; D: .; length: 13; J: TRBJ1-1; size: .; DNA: TGTGCCAGCAGCAGTGACACGAACACTGAAGCTTTCTTT; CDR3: CASSSDTNTEAFF
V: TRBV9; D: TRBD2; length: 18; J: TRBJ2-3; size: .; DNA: TGTGCCAGCAGCGTAGGCTCGGGACTAGCGGGCATCACAGATACGCAGTATTTT; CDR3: CASSVGSGLAGITDTQYF
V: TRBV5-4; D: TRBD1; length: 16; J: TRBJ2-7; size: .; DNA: TGTGCCAGCAGTTTGAAACCGGGACAGGGCTCCTACGAGCAGTACTTC; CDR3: CASSLKPGQGSYEQYF
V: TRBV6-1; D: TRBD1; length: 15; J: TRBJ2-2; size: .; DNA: TGTGCCAGCAGTCTCCGACAGGGGGTTACCGGGGAGCTGTTTTTT; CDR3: CASSLRQGVTGELFF
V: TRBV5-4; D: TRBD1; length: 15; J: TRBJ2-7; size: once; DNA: TGTGCCAGCAGCTGGACGGGGACAGGGGGCTACGAGCAGTACTTC; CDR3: CASSWTGTGGYEQYF
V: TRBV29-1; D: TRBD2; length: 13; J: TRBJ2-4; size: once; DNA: TGCAGCGTTACTAGCGGGAGGGGAGACATTCAGTACTTC; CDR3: CSVTSGRGDIQYF
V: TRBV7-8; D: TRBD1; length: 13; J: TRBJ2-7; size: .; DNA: TGTGCCAGCGGCAGGGGGATTGGCTACGAGCAGTACTTC; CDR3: CASGRGIGYEQYF
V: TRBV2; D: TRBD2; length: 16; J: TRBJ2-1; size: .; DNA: TGTGCCAGCAGTGGGGGACTAGCGGGAGGGTACAATGAGCAGTTCTTC; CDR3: CASSGGLAGGYNEQFF
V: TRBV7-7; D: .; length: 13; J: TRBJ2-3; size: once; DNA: TGTGCCAGCAGCTTTCAGGTCGCGGATACGCAGTATTTT; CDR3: CASSFQVADTQYF
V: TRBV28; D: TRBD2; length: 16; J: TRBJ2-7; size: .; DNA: TGTGCCAGCGAGGGGGCTAGCGGGAGAGGGTTCTACGAGCAGTACTTC; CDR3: CASEGASGRGFYEQYF
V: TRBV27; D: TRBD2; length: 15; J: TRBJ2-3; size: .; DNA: TGTGCCAGCAGTATAGCGGGAGCGAGCACAGATACGCAGTATTTT; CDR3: CASSIAGASTDTQYF
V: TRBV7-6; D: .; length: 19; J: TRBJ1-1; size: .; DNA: TGTGCCAGCAGCCGATTCCCCATAGCCCAAGGATCTTTAAACACTGAAGCTTTCTTT; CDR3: CASSRFPIAQGSLNTEAFF
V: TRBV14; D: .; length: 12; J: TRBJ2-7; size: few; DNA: TGTGCCAGCAGCCAAGTCGCCCGTGAGCAGTACTTC; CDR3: CASSQVAREQYF
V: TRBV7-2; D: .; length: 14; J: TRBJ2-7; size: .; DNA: TGTGCCAGCAGCTTATTACGACTAGGAGGCGAGCAGTACTTC; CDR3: CASSLLRLGGEQYF
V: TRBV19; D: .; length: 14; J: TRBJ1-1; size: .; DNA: TGTGCCAGTAGTACAACAGTCATGAACACTGAAGCTTTCTTT; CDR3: CASSTTVMNTEAFF
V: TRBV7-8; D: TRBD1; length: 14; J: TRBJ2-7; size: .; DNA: TGTGCCAGCAGCTTGTACAGGGGGCCCTACGAGCAGTACTTC; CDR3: CASSLYRGPYEQYF
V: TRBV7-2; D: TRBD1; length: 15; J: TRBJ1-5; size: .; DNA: TGTGCCAGCAGCTTAGTACAGGGGAGCAATCAGCCCCAGCATTTT; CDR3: CASSLVQGSNQPQHF
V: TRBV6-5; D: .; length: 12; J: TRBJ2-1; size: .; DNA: TGTGCCAGCAGCCGAACCGGGACTCAGCAGTTCTTC; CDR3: CASSRTGTQQFF
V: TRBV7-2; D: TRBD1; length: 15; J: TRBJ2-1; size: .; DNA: TGTGCCAGCAGCTTCGACAGGGGCCTTAACAATGAGCAGTTCTTC; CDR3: CASSFDRGLNNEQFF
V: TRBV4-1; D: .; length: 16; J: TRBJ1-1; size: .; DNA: TGCGCCAGCAGCCCAGGGTTACAGATGGTGAACACTGAAGCTTTCTTT; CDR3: CASSPGLQMVNTEAFF
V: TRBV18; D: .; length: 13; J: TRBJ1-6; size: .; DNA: TGTGCCAGCTCACCATCCACGGGGATGACCCTCCACTTT; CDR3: CASSPSTGMTLHF
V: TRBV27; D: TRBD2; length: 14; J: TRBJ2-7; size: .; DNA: TGTGCCAGCAAGGGGAGCGGGAGAGGGAACGAGCAGTACTTC; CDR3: CASKGSGRGNEQYF
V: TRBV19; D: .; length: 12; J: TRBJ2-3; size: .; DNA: TGTGCCAGTAGACTTAGCGGAGATACGCAGTATTTT; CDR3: CASRLSGDTQYF
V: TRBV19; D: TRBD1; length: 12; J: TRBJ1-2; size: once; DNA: TGTGCCAGTAATAAGGACAGGGGTAGCTACACCTTC; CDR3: CASNKDRGSYTF
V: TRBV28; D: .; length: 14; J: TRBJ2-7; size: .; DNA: TGTGCCAGCAGTTTAGAGCCATCGCACTACGAGCAGTACTTC; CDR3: CASSLEPSHYEQYF
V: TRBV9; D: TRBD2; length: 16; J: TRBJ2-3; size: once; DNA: TGTGCCAGCAGCGTGGGCGTACTAGCGATCACAGATACGCAGTATTTT; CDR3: CASSVGVLAITDTQYF
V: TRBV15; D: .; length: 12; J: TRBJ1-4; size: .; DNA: TGTGCCACCAGCAGAGAATCCGGGCGACTGTTTTTT; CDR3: CATSRESGRLFF
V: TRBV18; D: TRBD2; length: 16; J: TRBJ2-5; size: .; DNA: TGTGCCAGCTCACCACCTCGCGGGAGGTTAACCGAGACCCAGTACTTC; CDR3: CASSPPRGRLTETQYF
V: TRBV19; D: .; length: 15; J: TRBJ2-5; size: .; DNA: TGTGCCAGTAGTTGGTGGGCAGGAGGCAAGGAGACCCAGTACTTC; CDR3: CASSWWAGGKETQYF
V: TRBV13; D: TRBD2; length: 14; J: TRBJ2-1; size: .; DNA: TGTGCCAGCAGCTTAGCCGGGGGGAGCAATGAGCAGTTCTTC; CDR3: CASSLAGGSNEQFF
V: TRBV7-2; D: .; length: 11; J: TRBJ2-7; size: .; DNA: TGTGCCAGCAGCCCTCTCCACGAGCAGTACTTC; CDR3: CASSPLHEQYF
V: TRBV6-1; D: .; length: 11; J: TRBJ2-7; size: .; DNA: TGTGCCAGCACTTTCAACTACGAGCAGTACTTC; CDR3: CASTFNYEQYF
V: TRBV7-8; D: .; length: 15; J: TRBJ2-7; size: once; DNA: TGTGCCAGCAGCGAGAAGCGGATTAGCTCCTACGAGCAGTACTTC; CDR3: CASSEKRISSYEQYF
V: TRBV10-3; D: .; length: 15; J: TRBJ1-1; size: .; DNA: TGTGCCATCAGTGACCCGGGGGCCATGAACACTGAAGCTTTCTTT; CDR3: CAISDPGAMNTEAFF
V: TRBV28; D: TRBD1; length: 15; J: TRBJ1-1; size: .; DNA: TGTGCCAGCAGTTTAGGAGGACAGGGGGCAACTGAAGCTTTCTTT; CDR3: CASSLGGQGATEAFF
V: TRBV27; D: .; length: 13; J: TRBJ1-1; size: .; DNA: TGTGCCAGCAGTTGGGGGGTACGAACTGAAGCTTTCTTT; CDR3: CASSWGVRTEAFF
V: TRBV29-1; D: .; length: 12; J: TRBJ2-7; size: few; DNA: TGCAGCGTTGCGTCAGGAACCTACGAGCAGTACTTC; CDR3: CSVASGTYEQYF
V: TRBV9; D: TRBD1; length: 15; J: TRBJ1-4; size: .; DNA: TGTGCCAGCAGCGCGACAGGGGGACTTAATGAAAAACTGTTTTTT; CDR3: CASSATGGLNEKLFF
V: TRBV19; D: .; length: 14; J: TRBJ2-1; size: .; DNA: TGTGCCAGTACTACAGGTCGATCCTACAATGAGCAGTTCTTC; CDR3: CASTTGRSYNEQFF
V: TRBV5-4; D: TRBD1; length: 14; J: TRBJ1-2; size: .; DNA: TGTGCCAGCAGCCAGGACAGGGGGAGCTATGGCTACACCTTC; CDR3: CASSQDRGSYGYTF
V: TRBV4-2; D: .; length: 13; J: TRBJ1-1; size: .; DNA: TGTGCCAGCAGCCAAGATCGAGGGACTGAAGCTTTCTTT; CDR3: CASSQDRGTEAFF
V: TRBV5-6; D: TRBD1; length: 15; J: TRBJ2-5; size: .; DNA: TGTGCCAGCAGCTTATCCGGACAGGGACAAGAGACCCAGTACTTC; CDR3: CASSLSGQGQETQYF
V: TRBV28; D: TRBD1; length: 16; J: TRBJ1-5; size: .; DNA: TGTGCCAGCAGCGAGGACAGGGGAAGAGTGGGGCAGCCCCAGCATTTT; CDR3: CASSEDRGRVGQPQHF
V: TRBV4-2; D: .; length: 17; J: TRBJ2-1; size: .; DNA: TGTGCCAGCAGCCAAGCTGAGTCGGCTAGCCCCTACAATGAGCAGTTCTTC; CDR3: CASSQAESASPYNEQFF
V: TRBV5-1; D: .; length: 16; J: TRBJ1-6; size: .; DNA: TGCGCCAGCAGCTTGGAGAGCATCCAGGGAGATTCACCCCTCCACTTT; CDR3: CASSLESIQGDSPLHF
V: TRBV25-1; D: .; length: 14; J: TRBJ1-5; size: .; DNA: TGTGCCAGCAGTGAAAGCGGTGAGGGTCAGCCCCAGCATTTT; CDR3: CASSESGEGQPQHF
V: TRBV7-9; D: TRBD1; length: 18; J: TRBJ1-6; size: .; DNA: TGTGCCAGCAGCCCCCTTGGACAGGTTACGAACTATAATTCACCCCTCCACTTT; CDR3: CASSPLGQVTNYNSPLHF
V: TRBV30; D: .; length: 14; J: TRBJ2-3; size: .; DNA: TGTGCCTGGCGTGGCGGGTCCTTCACAGATACGCAGTATTTT; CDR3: CAWRGGSFTDTQYF